Listed below are T cell receptor beta chains from one sample, sequenced in a study of T cell responses to AZD1222 COVID-19 vaccine. Data came from immunoSEQ multiplex PCR; TCRdb stores just in-frame clones and leaves some out. The profile covers about 95,000 clones, with around nine tenths appearing a single time and roughly 3.7% taken by the ten largest. Here the sequenced sample was peripheral blood, taken on day 0 of AZD1222 vaccination. All receptors derive from an adult in good health. The CDR3 runs from the conserved cysteine through the conserved F or W. A D gene is named only where the DNA matches it firmly. Not all rows give a size; the values are once, few, many and, for expanded clones, a class.

>NA|TRBJ2-1|16|TRBV3-1/TRBV3-2|TRBD2
TGTGCCAGCAGCCAAGGGACTAGCGGGAACCTCAATGAGCAGTTCTTC
CASSQGTSGNLNEQFF
>NA|TRBJ2-1|11|TRBV7-9|NA
TGTGCCAGCAGCGGAGACTGGGCGAAGTTCTTC
CASSGDWAKFF
>NA|TRBJ1-2|15|TRBV29-1|NA
TGCAGCGTTGCGGTCCAGGGTACGGGGGCCTATGGCTACACCTTC
CSVAVQGTGAYGYTF
>NA|TRBJ2-6|15|TRBV11-2|NA
TGTGCCAGCAGCTTATTTCTCTCTGGGGCCAACGTCCTGACTTTC
CASSLFLSGANVLTF
>NA|TRBJ1-5|16|TRBV4-3|TRBD1
TGCGCCAGCAGCCACGGGACAGGGGGTCTTAATCAGCCCCAGCATTTT
CASSHGTGGLNQPQHF
>NA|TRBJ1-1|15|TRBV6-5|TRBD1
TGTGCCAGCACCCCCGGACAGGGACGCTCCACTGAAGCTTTCTTT
CASTPGQGRSTEAFF
>NA|TRBJ2-3|17|TRBV28|TRBD2
TGTGCCAGCAGTTTACCATCTAGCGGGGGGGAGACAGATACGCAGTATTTT
CASSLPSSGGETDTQYF
>NA|TRBJ2-2|15|TRBV28|NA
TGTGCCAGCAGATACTGGACAGAAAGCACCGGGGAGCTGTTTTTT
CASRYWTESTGELFF
>NA|TRBJ2-7|16|TRBV5-1|NA
TGCGCCAGCAGCTTGGAGGGACATCCGCCCCTCTACGAGCAGTACTTC
CASSLEGHPPLYEQYF
>NA|TRBJ1-2|13|TRBV28|NA
TGTGCCAGCAGTTTACCGGGGAGTTCTGGCTACACCTTC
CASSLPGSSGYTF
>NA|TRBJ2-5|13|TRBV10-1|NA
TGCGCCAGCAGTGAGGCAGGGAGGGAGACCCAGTACTTC
CASSEAGRETQYF
>NA|TRBJ2-2|12|TRBV30|NA
TGTGCCTGGAGTGTTTTTGGCGGGGAGCTGTTTTTT
CAWSVFGGELFF
>few|TRBJ1-1|14|TRBV3-1/TRBV3-2|NA
TGTGCCAGCAGCCAGGGGGGGATAGGCACTGAAGCTTTCTTT
CASSQGGIGTEAFF
>few|TRBJ1-2|12|TRBV3-1/TRBV3-2|NA
TGTGCCAGCAGCCCCCGGGGGTATGGCTACACCTTC
CASSPRGYGYTF
>NA|TRBJ1-5|15|TRBV4-3|NA
TGCGCCAGCAGCCAGACTACGGGGGCGGGTCAGCCCCAGCATTTT
CASSQTTGAGQPQHF
>NA|TRBJ1-2|12|TRBV6-5|NA
TGTGCCAGCAGTCCCAGGGGCTATGGCTACACCTTC
CASSPRGYGYTF
>NA|TRBJ1-6|16|TRBV6-6|TRBD1
TGTGCCAGCAGCCCGACAGGGTTTGAGAATAATTCACCCCTCCACTTT
CASSPTGFENNSPLHF
>NA|TRBJ2-4|14|TRBV2|NA
TGTGCCAGCAGTGGGGCAGGGAGGAGAAACATTCAGTACTTC
CASSGAGRRNIQYF
>NA|TRBJ2-2|14|TRBV14|TRBD1
TGTGCCAGCAGAAGGGACAGGGGGTCCGGGGAGCTGTTTTTT
CASRRDRGSGELFF
>NA|TRBJ1-6|16|TRBV28|NA
TGTGCCAGCATTCGTTCCCGGGACTTTGGGAATTCACCCCTCCACTTT
CASIRSRDFGNSPLHF
>NA|TRBJ2-7|12|TRBV30|NA
TGTGCCTGGAACAGGAGAGCTGGCGAGCAGTACTTC
CAWNRRAGEQYF
>NA|TRBJ1-4|14|TRBV9|NA
TGTGCCAGCAGCGTGAGTGCAACTAATGAAAAACTGTTTTTT
CASSVSATNEKLFF
>NA|TRBJ2-1|16|TRBV18|TRBD2
TGTGCCACCTCCGAGTCTCTAGCGGGCGCCGGCAATGAGCAGTTCTTC
CATSESLAGAGNEQFF
>NA|TRBJ1-2|15|TRBV3-1/TRBV3-2|NA
TGTGCCAGCAGCCCGGGCGCCGTTCGTTTGACCGGCTACACCTTC
CASSPGAVRLTGYTF
>once|TRBJ2-1|16|TRBV9|TRBD2
TGTGCCAGCAGCGGATCGGGGGGTCACCCCTACAATGAGCAGTTCTTC
CASSGSGGHPYNEQFF
>NA|TRBJ2-1|13|TRBV24-1|NA
TGTGCCACCAGTGTCCCAGGAGCGGATGAGCAGTTCTTC
CATSVPGADEQFF
>few|TRBJ1-6|18|TRBV5-1|TRBD1
TGCGCCAGCAGCCCCAGACCGACAGGGCCCGGAGATAATTCACCCCTCCACTTT
CASSPRPTGPGDNSPLHF
>NA|TRBJ1-6|17|TRBV19|NA
TGTGCCAGTAGTATTCTTTTTGACAGCCAAAATAATTCACCCCTCCACTTT
CASSILFDSQNNSPLHF
>NA|TRBJ2-6|18|TRBV7-8|NA
TGTGCCAGCAGCACGGACTCCGGACCTACCTCTGGGGCCAACGTCCTGACTTTC
CASSTDSGPTSGANVLTF
>NA|TRBJ1-2|13|TRBV5-6|NA
TGTGCCAGCAGCTTGGGCGACTTTTATGGCTACACCTTC
CASSLGDFYGYTF
>once|TRBJ2-1|15|TRBV6-5|TRBD2
TGTGCCAGCAGTAATAGCGGGGGGGCGGCCAATGAGCAGTTCTTC
CASSNSGGAANEQFF
>NA|TRBJ1-4|15|TRBV10-3|NA
TGTGCCATCAGTCCCGGGACACCGCCTAATGAAAAACTGTTTTTT
CAISPGTPPNEKLFF
>NA|TRBJ2-1|16|TRBV5-1|TRBD1
TGCGCCAGCAGCTTGGCTGGGACAGGGTCTTACAATGAGCAGTTCTTC
CASSLAGTGSYNEQFF
>once|TRBJ1-6|15|TRBV11-2|NA
TGTGCCAGCAGCTACGGGCCCCAGGGAGGCTCACCCCTCCACTTT
CASSYGPQGGSPLHF
>NA|TRBJ2-2|13|TRBV6-6|NA
TGTGCCAGCAGAGGACGGACGGTCGGGGAGCTGTTTTTT
CASRGRTVGELFF
>NA|TRBJ1-1|14|TRBV28|TRBD1
TGTGCCAGCAGTTTCTCGGACAGGTACACTGAAGCTTTCTTT
CASSFSDRYTEAFF
>NA|TRBJ2-1|15|TRBV19|TRBD1
TGTGCCAGTAGTATTCGAGGGCAGGGGGTCAATGAGCAGTTCTTC
CASSIRGQGVNEQFF
>NA|TRBJ2-5|13|TRBV9|NA
TGTGCCAGCAGCGCCTCTAGAGGAGAGACCCAGTACTTC
CASSASRGETQYF
>NA|TRBJ2-5|13|TRBV4-1|NA
TGCGCCAGCAGCCAAGATGAGGCGAGGACCCAGTACTTC
CASSQDEARTQYF
>NA|TRBJ2-7|14|TRBV7-2|TRBD2
TGTGCCAGCAGCTACACGGGGGGGCTACGAGAGCAGTACTTC
CASSYTGGLREQYF
>NA|TRBJ1-1|13|TRBV12-3/TRBV12-4|NA
TGTGCCAGCGGGGGGCGCCAAGACACTGAAGCTTTCTTT
CASGGRQDTEAFF
>NA|TRBJ1-2|14|TRBV6-5|NA
TGTGCCAGCAGTCACAGGGCCATTTTCTATGGCTACACCTTC
CASSHRAIFYGYTF
>NA|TRBJ2-1|10|TRBV30|NA
TGTGCCTGGGCATACAATGAGCAGTTCTTC
CAWAYNEQFF
>once|TRBJ1-4|14|TRBV10-2|NA
TGCGCCAGTGCTCGAGTGGGGGCTAATGAAAAACTGTTTTTT
CASARVGANEKLFF
>NA|TRBJ1-4|13|TRBV29-1|NA
TGCAGCGTTGGGGGACACTATAATGAAAAACTGTTTTTT
CSVGGHYNEKLFF
>NA|TRBJ1-2|17|TRBV27|TRBD1
TGTGCCAGCAGTTTATCGAGCGGACAGGGTGGGAACTATGGCTACACCTTC
CASSLSSGQGGNYGYTF
>NA|TRBJ1-1|15|TRBV9|TRBD1
TGTGCCAGCAGCCTCACGGGACAGGGCAACGCTGAAGCTTTCTTT
CASSLTGQGNAEAFF
>few|TRBJ2-2|16|TRBV11-3|NA
TGTGCCAGCAGTCAGACCCGGGGTGGTGGCGCCGGGGAGCTGTTTTTT
CASSQTRGGGAGELFF
>NA|TRBJ1-2|14|TRBV4-1|TRBD1
TGCGCCAGCAGCCAAACCCGGACAGGGACTGGCTACACCTTC
CASSQTRTGTGYTF